This T cell receptor beta chain originates from a study of CD8 T cells in Susac syndrome. V gave up 2 bases and J gave up 2 bases; unmatched junction bases: 12. The CDR3 is 17 residues long. From germline, CDR1 is SGHDT and CDR2 YYEEEE. Reverse transcription of about 0.45 to 1 ug RNA was carried out with random hexamers. Amplification of the TCR beta CDR3 was carried out by immunoSEQ multiplex PCR, which spanned a total of 54 Vbeta and 13 Jbeta segments. From the immunoSEQ multiplex PCR reads, TCRdb called clonotypes with MiXCR, one entry per CDR3 protein. The sample carries roughly 130,000 distinct CDR3 sequences, 90% to 95% recorded once.

The V gene is TRBV5-6, the J gene TRBJ2-5, with 7 nucleotides matching TRBD2. Sequencing used CD4+ T cells from PBMCs. The TCR comes from a human donor in good health. Written as DNA, the CDR3 is TGTGCCAGCAGCTTAGGTTTCAAGCGGGATTTGCAAGAGACCCAGTACTTC. It yields the protein CASSLGFKRDLQETQYF.